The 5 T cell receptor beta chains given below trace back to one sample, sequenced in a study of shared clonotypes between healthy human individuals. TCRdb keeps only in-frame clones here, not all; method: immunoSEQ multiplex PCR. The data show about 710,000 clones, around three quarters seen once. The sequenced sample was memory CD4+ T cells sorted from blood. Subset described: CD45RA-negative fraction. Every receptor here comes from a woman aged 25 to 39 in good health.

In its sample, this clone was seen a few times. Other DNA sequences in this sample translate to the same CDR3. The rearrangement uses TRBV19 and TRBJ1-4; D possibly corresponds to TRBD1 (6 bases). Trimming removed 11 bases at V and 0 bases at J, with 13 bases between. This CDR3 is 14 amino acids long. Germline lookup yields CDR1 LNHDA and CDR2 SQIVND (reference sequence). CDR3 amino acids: CASKGGATNEKLFF. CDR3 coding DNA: TGTGCCTCCAAGGGGGGGGCAACTAATGAAAAACTGTTTTTT. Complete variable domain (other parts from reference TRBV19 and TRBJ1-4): DGGITQSPKYLFRKEGQNVTLSCEQNLNHDAMYWYRQDPGQGLRLIYYSQIVNDFQKGDIAEGYSVSREKKESFPLTVTSAQKNPTAFYLCASKGGATNEKLFFGSGTQLSVL.

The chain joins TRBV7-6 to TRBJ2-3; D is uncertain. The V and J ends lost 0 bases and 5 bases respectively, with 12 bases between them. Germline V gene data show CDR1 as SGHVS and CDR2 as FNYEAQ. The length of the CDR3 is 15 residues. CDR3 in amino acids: CASSLAHRDEDTQYF. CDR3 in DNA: TGTGCCAGCAGCTTAGCGCATAGGGATGAAGATACGCAGTATTTT.

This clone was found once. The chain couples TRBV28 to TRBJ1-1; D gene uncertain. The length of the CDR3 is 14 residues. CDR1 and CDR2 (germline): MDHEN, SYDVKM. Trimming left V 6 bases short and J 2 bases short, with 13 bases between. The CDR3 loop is CASSPPKRNTEAFF. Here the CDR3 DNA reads TGTGCCAGCAGCCCACCAAAGAGAAACACTGAAGCTTTCTTT.

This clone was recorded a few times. The CDR3 is CASSGQLFNQPQHF. The CDR3 DNA reads TGTGCCAGCAGTGGACAGCTCTTCAATCAGCCCCAGCATTTT. The V and J genes are TRBV6-1 and TRBJ1-5; tentatively, D is TRBD1 (5 bases). The CDR3 totals 14 residues. Trimming took off 4 bases at V and 3 bases at J, with 10 bases between the two ends. CDR1 is MNHNS, CDR2 SASEGT, per germline.

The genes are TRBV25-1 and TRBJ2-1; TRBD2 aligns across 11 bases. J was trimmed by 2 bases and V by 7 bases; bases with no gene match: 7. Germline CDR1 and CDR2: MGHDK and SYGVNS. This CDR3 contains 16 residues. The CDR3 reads CASTPGTSGPYNEQFF. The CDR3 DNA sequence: TGTGCCAGCACCCCCGGGACTAGCGGCCCCTACAATGAGCAGTTCTTC.